These 29 T cell receptor beta chains were sequenced from one sample in a study of CD8+CD57+ T cells in acquired aplastic anemia (dated by TCRdb to about 2018). Expansion of CD8+CD57+ cells had been shown by flow cytometry in the patients chosen for sequencing. Reads for this sample came from an Illumina HiSeq 2000. Profiling of TCR beta VDJ combinations and CDR3 sequences used genomic DNA as the template. The public reads were quality trimmed at Q25 with fastp and then assembled into clones with MiXCR by TCRdb, keeping productive beta chains. Duplicate CDR3 protein sequences are folded into a single record with the most common DNA and genes. The sample table lists about 160,000 distinct CDR3 sequences, over 55% of them with a count of one. The ten largest account for approximately 48% of the sample. Sequencing was done on a sample of sorted CD4+, CD8+, or CD8+CD57+ T cells (not recorded which) from PBMCs. The source is a human donor with aplastic anemia.

CDR3 DNA sequence: TGCAGTGCTAGAGAGATAGCGGGAGGTACCACAGATACGCAGTATTTT. It encodes CSAREIAGGTTDTQYF. V usage is TRBV20-1 and J usage is TRBJ2-3; TRBD2 aligns across 10 bases. The CDR3 is made up of 16 amino acids. Losses at the gene ends were 0 bases for V and 2 bases for J; bases not matched to a gene: 5. Germline V lookup: CDR1 DFQATT, CDR2 SNEGSKA (reference sequence).

V usage is TRBV5-1 and J usage is TRBJ2-7, with 9 nucleotides matching TRBD1. CDR1 is SGHRS, CDR2 YFSETQ, per germline. This CDR3 is built from 15 residues. With 4 bases clipped from V and 3 bases from J, the junction kept 8 bases outside the gene matches. DNA of the CDR3: TGCGCCAGCAGCCCCTTAGGGACAGGGAACTACGAGCAGTACTTC. Its protein product is CASSPLGTGNYEQYF.

The rearrangement links TRBV20-1 to TRBJ2-7; D is uncertain. The CDR3 runs 18 residues. V was pared by 0 bases and J by 0 bases, with 21 bases between. Germline CDR1 is DFQATT and CDR2 is SNEGSKA (reference sequence). The CDR3 region has the DNA TGCAGTGCTAGAGAGCGTCGGGCTCCAGGTAAACGCTCCTACGAGCAGTACTTC. Translation: CSARERRAPGKRSYEQYF.

J is TRBJ1-4 and V is TRBV20-1, with 9 nucleotides matching TRBD1. The CDR3 is 13 residues long. After removal of 3 bases from V and 5 bases from J, the junction contained 1 base not matched to a gene. Germline CDR1 DFQATT, CDR2 SNEGSKA (reference sequence). For the CDR3, the DNA is TGCAGTGCTAGGGGACAGGGAAATGAAAAACTGTTTTTT. Its protein product is CSARGQGNEKLFF.

The rearrangement links TRBV4-2 to TRBJ2-3; TRBD2 aligns across 10 bases. Unmatched junction bases numbered 2, after V lost 4 bases and J lost 1 base. Germline CDR1 reads LGHNA; CDR2 reads YNFKEQ. The CDR3 extends over 15 amino acids. The DNA of the CDR3 is TGTGCCAGCAGCCCTGGGACTAGCGGCACAGATACGCAGTATTTT. Its protein is CASSPGTSGTDTQYF.

This chain links TRBV24-1 with TRBJ1-1, with TRBD1 identical over 7 bases. Germline loops: CDR1 KGHDR, CDR2 SFDVKD. V was pared by 3 bases and J by 7 bases, with 13 bases of the junction left unmatched. CDR3 length: 16 amino acids. The CDR3 DNA is TGTGCCACCAGTGATAATTCGGGTTCGGCAGGGGGTGAAGCTTTCTTT. Translation: CATSDNSGSAGGEAFF.

This clonotype occurred once. The chain recombines TRBV12-3 or TRBV12-4 with TRBJ2-3, with 8 bases lining up with TRBD2. The V gene end was trimmed by 2 bases and the J gene end by 4 bases; junction bases not matched to a gene: 5. The CDR3 covers 15 residues. The CDR3 region is CASSLSGGAPDTQYF. The CDR3 bases are TGTGCCAGCAGTTTATCCGGGGGGGCCCCAGATACGCAGTATTTT.

This sequence joins TRBV7-2 and TRBJ2-7, with 9 bases identical to TRBD2. The CDR3 sequence is 14 residues long. Germline trimming cut 0 bases from V and 6 bases from J; bases unmatched to any gene: 3. Germline V gene sequence: CDR1 SGHTA, CDR2 FQGNSA. CDR3 residues: CASSLASGGAEQYF. CDR3 bases: TGTGCCAGCAGCTTAGCTAGCGGGGGAGCCGAGCAGTACTTC.

This clonotype appeared a few times. This chain connects TRBV6-2 or TRBV6-3 to TRBJ2-5; tentatively, D is TRBD1 (6 bases). Germline lookup yields CDR1 MNHEY and CDR2 SVGEGT. Between the trimmed V and J ends, which lost 5 bases and 3 bases, there was a span of 16 bases. CDR3 length: 15 residues. The CDR3 sequence is CASSPSTGEKETQYF. CDR3 nucleotides: TGTGCCAGCAGTCCGTCGACAGGTGAAAAAGAGACCCAGTACTTC.

The chain joins TRBV19 to TRBJ2-2; 8 bases fit TRBD1. The trim removed 6 bases at V and 8 bases at J, leaving 11 bases unmatched. This CDR3 has 15 amino acids. Germline V gene lookup returns CDR1 LNHDA and CDR2 SQIVND (reference sequence). The CDR3 reads CASSFGQGMRGELFF. The CDR3 DNA reads as TGTGCCAGTAGCTTCGGACAGGGTATGAGGGGGGAGCTGTTTTTT.

The chain is built from TRBV29-1 and TRBJ1-2, with D possibly TRBD1 on 5 matching bases. The germline V gene encodes CDR1 SQVTM and CDR2 ANQGSEA. There are 13 residues in the CDR3. V lost 5 bases and J lost 5, with 15 bases in between. The CDR3 protein is CSVPTGARYGYTF. The CDR3 nucleotides read TGCAGCGTTCCTACCGGGGCCAGGTATGGCTACACCTTC.

The genes are TRBV6-1 and TRBJ1-6; D remains unclear. Germline CDR1 and CDR2: MNHNS and SASEGT. V lost 5 bases and J lost 0, with 5 bases in between. There are 14 residues in the CDR3. The CDR3 nucleotides are TGTGCCAGCAGTCCATCCTCCTATAATTCACCCCTCCACTTT. It specifies CASSPSSYNSPLHF.

This clonotype was counted a few times. The rearrangement joins TRBV20-1 to TRBJ2-7, with D unresolved. Germline CDR1 DFQATT, CDR2 SNEGSKA (reference sequence). The CDR3 contains 12 residues. The V and J ends lost 5 bases and 2 bases respectively, with 10 bases between them. This CDR3 is CSAASETYEQYF. The CDR3 DNA reads as TGCAGTGCTGCCAGTGAAACCTACGAGCAGTACTTC.

The chain has TRBV7-6 and TRBJ1-1; D possibly corresponds to TRBD1 (5 bases). Germline CDR1 reads SGHVS; CDR2 reads FNYEAQ. V gave up 4 bases and J gave up 4 bases, with 10 bases separating them. The CDR3 loop spans 13 amino acids. CDR3 bases: TGTGCCAGCAGCTCGAGGGGTCGCACTGAAGCTTTCTTT. It translates to CASSSRGRTEAFF.

This clonotype occurred a few times. The chain couples TRBV20-1 to TRBJ2-5; D gene unclear. V lost 2 bases and J 6 bases, leaving 7 bases between the germline ends. Per germline, CDR1 DFQATT and CDR2 SNEGSKA (reference sequence). The CDR3 extends over 11 amino acids. In DNA form, the CDR3 reads TGCAGTGCTAGACAGGCGAAGACCCAGTACTTC. This codes for CSARQAKTQYF.

This rearrangement joins TRBV20-1 to TRBJ1-1, with TRBD1 identical over 9 bases. The CDR3 sequence is 14 residues long. Trimming took 5 bases from V and 4 from J; bases not matched to a gene: 8. Germline V gene sequence: CDR1 DFQATT, CDR2 SNEGSKA (reference sequence). The CDR3 DNA sequence: TGCAGTGCTCGCCTTTTACAGGGGGCCACTGAAGCTTTCTTT. It encodes CSARLLQGATEAFF.

The chain uses TRBV7-9 and TRBJ1-1, with TRBD1 matching over 7 bases. Germline V gene data show CDR1 as SEHNR and CDR2 as FQNEAQ (reference sequence). There are 18 residues in the CDR3. V gave up 2 bases and J gave up 0 bases; unmatched junction bases: 12. CDR3 amino acids: CASSLLRGRDLVNTEAFF. The CDR3 DNA follows: TGTGCCAGCAGCTTATTAAGGGGGCGCGATTTGGTGAACACTGAAGCTTTCTTT. The full variable domain, rest sourced from reference TRBV7-9 and TRBJ1-1, is DTGVSQNPRHKITKRGQNVTFRCDPISEHNRLYWYRQTLGQGPEFLTYFQNEAQLEKSRLLSDRFSAERPKGSFSTLEIQRTEQGDSAMYLCASSLLRGRDLVNTEAFFGQGTRLTVV.

The J gene is TRBJ2-3, the V gene TRBV7-9; 13 nucleotides match TRBD2. Losses at the gene ends were 7 bases for V and 0 bases for J; bases not matched to a gene: 13. Germline V gene data show CDR1 as SEHNR and CDR2 as FQNEAQ (reference sequence). The CDR3 runs to 19 residues. The CDR3, as DNA: TGTGCCAGCACTACACCAGGGACTAGCGGGGCCCCTAGCACAGATACGCAGTATTTT. Translation gives CASTTPGTSGAPSTDTQYF.

This clonotype was found a few times. The rearrangement links TRBV10-3 to TRBJ2-7; 8 bases map to TRBD2. The CDR3 spans 12 residues. The junction had 4 bases not matched to a gene; V was cut back by 11 bases and J by 1 base. Germline lookup yields CDR1 ENHRY and CDR2 SYGVKD. CDR3 DNA: TGTGCCCTTAGCGGGAATTCCTACGAGCAGTACTTC. This gives the protein CALSGNSYEQYF.

This clonotype came up a few times. The V gene is TRBV20-1, the J gene TRBJ2-5, with TRBD2 identical over 13 bases. There are 15 residues in the CDR3. Germline V lookup: CDR1 DFQATT, CDR2 SNEGSKA (reference sequence). V lost 6 bases, J lost 5 bases, and 9 bases stayed unmatched. The CDR3 protein is CSARGLAGWGETQYF. The CDR3 DNA reads as TGCAGTGCCCGGGGACTAGCGGGATGGGGGGAGACCCAGTACTTC.

This clonotype has a handful of counts. J is TRBJ2-7 and V is TRBV7-6; D may correspond to TRBD1 or TRBD2 (5 bases each). The CDR3 runs 15 residues. V lost 5 bases to trimming and J lost 1 base, with 15 bases between them. Per germline, CDR1 SGHVS and CDR2 FNYEAQ. The CDR3 is CASSRPGASSYEQYF. CDR3 nucleotide sequence: TGTGCCAGCAGCCGCCCCGGGGCTTCGTCCTACGAGCAGTACTTC.

The chain links TRBV7-8 to TRBJ2-1; D is undetermined. V dropped 1 base and J dropped 8 bases, with 3 bases sitting between them. CDR3 size: 11 residues. CDR1 is SGHVS and CDR2 is FQNEAQ in the germline V gene. CDR3 coding DNA: TGTGCCAGCAGCTTAGTAGATGAGCAGTTCTTC. Its protein product is CASSLVDEQFF.

V is TRBV5-1 and J is TRBJ2-4, with D tentatively TRBD1 (6 bases). Trimming removed 4 bases at V and 8 bases at J, with 13 bases between. The CDR3 consists of 13 residues. The germline V gene has CDR1 SGHRS and CDR2 YFSETQ. The CDR3 nucleotides are TGCGCCAGCAGCCTGCAGGCAGGGGACATTCAGTACTTC. Its protein product is CASSLQAGDIQYF.

This chain links TRBV20-1 with TRBJ1-4; 8 nucleotides match TRBD1. Trimming removed 3 bases from V and 8 bases from J; junction bases left unmatched: 11. This CDR3 is 15 amino acids long. CDR1 DFQATT and CDR2 SNEGSKA come from the germline V gene (reference sequence). CDR3 in amino acids: CSASEGGRGQEKLFF. Here the CDR3 DNA reads TGCAGTGCTAGCGAGGGAGGCAGGGGGCAAGAAAAACTGTTTTTT.

This clonotype was observed a few times. The rearrangement uses TRBV7-3 and TRBJ2-7, with D perhaps matching TRBD2 (5 bases). Trimming cost V 6 bases and J 0 bases, with 9 bases left between them. From germline, CDR1 is SGHTA and CDR2 FQGTGA. This CDR3 has 13 residues. The CDR3 DNA reads TGTGCCAGCAGTTTTGGGAGCTCCTACGAGCAGTACTTC. It encodes CASSFGSSYEQYF.

The genes are TRBV12-3 or TRBV12-4 and TRBJ1-1; 12 nucleotides agree with TRBD1. This CDR3 is 17 amino acids long. V shed 6 bases, J shed 5 bases, and the junction held 13 bases outside the gene matches. CDR3: CASSPPRDRGLGTEAFF. DNA for the CDR3: TGTGCCAGCAGCCCTCCGCGGGACAGGGGGCTGGGGACTGAAGCTTTCTTT.

The chain carries TRBV19 and TRBJ1-1; no definite D call. Trimming pared 3 bases from V and 4 bases from J, leaving 3 bases between. In germline, CDR1 is LNHDA, CDR2 SQIVND (reference sequence). This CDR3 spans 11 amino acids. The CDR3 sequence is CASSMGTEAFF. The CDR3 bases are TGTGCCAGTAGTATGGGCACTGAAGCTTTCTTT.

The rearrangement joins TRBV19 to TRBJ2-1, with 7 bases lining up with TRBD2. The junction had 5 bases not matched to a gene; V was cut back by 6 bases and J by 0 bases. Germline assignment: CDR1 LNHDA and CDR2 SQIVND (reference sequence). This CDR3 has 15 amino acids. CDR3 DNA: TGTGCCAGTAGATGGGGACTAAACTCCTACAATGAGCAGTTCTTC. This encodes CASRWGLNSYNEQFF.

The chain employs TRBV15 and TRBJ2-2; D may be TRBD1 or TRBD2 (5 bases each). This CDR3 has 16 residues. Trimming pared 0 bases from V and 0 bases from J, leaving 8 bases between. CDR1 is LNHNV and CDR2 is YYDKDF in the germline V gene (reference sequence). The CDR3 DNA reads TGTGCCACCAGCAGAGACGGGACCGCGAACACCGGGGAGCTGTTTTTT. This gives the protein CATSRDGTANTGELFF.